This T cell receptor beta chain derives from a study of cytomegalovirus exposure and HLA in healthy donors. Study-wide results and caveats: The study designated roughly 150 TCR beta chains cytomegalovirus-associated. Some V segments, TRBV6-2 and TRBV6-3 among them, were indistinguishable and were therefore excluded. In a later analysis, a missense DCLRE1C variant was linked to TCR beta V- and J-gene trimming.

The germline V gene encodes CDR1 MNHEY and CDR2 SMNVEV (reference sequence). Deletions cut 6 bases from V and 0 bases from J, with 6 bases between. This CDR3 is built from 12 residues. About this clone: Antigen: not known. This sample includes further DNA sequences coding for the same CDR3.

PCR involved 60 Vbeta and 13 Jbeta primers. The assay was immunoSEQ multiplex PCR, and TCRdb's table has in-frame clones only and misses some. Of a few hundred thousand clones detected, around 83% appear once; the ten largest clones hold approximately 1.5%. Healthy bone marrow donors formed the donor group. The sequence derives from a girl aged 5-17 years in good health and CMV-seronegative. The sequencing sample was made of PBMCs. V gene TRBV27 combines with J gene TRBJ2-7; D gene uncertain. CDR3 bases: TGTGCCAGCAGATCGAGCTCCTACGAGCAGTACTTC. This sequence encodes CASRSSSYEQYF.